The TCR beta chain under discussion was sequenced for a study of vaccination effects on CD4 cells after COVID-19. Study as a whole: Of the BNT162b2 and mRNA-1273 vaccines, participants received two doses of one or the other.

The table came from immunoSEQ multiplex PCR; TCRdb's copy has only in-frame clones and leaves some out. The sample has roughly 33,000 clones, approximately 73% seen once. Antigen-specific CD4+ T cells were expanded with viral peptide pools in the ViraFEST assay before sequencing. Following a roughly 10-day culture, CD4+ T cells were purified. None of the vaccinated had previously contracted SARS-CoV-2, and their nucleocapsid antibodies tested negative. This clone was observed a few times. Its antigen is undetermined. Trimming took 1 base from V and 4 from J, leaving 12 bases between them. This CDR3 is built from 15 residues. The germline V gene has CDR1 LNHDA and CDR2 SQIVND (reference sequence).

The receptor was isolated from a human donor who received a COVID-19 vaccine. The material sequenced was CD4+ T cells from PBMCs cultured with HCoV-OC43 spike peptides, taken before COVID-19 vaccination. This sample's subset: HCoV-OC43 spike overlapping peptide pool stimulation. V and J are TRBV19 and TRBJ2-3; perhaps D is TRBD1 or TRBD2 (5 bases each). CDR3 nucleotide sequence: TGTGCCAGTAGTATAGGAAACGGGGCGTCAGATACGCAGTATTTT. As protein: CASSIGNGASDTQYF.